The clone carrying this T cell receptor beta chain was seen more than once but under ten times. Its antigen is unidentified. In replicate PCRs of sorted subsets, 150 to 200 ng DNA, roughly 27,000 T cell genomes, was used. The assay was immunoSEQ multiplex PCR, and TCRdb's table has in-frame clones only and misses some. The repertoire holds some 1 million clones, with about 74% as singletons. This specimen comes from a study of shared clonotypes between healthy human individuals. Study results and caveats: Naive subsets generally had larger estimated richness than memory subsets.

Trimming removed 5 bases from V and 7 bases from J; junction bases left unmatched: 8. CDR3 length: 14 amino acids. The germline gives CDR1 SGHTA, CDR2 FQGNSA. The sample consisted of memory CD4+ T cells sorted from blood. Subset indicated: CD45RA-negative fraction. The TCR was taken from a man aged 18 to 30 in good health. The V gene is TRBV7-2, the J gene TRBJ2-1; 7 nucleotides align to TRBD2. CDR3 bases: TGTGCCAGCAGCCCCGGACTAGGGCGGAATGAGCAGTTCTTC. Protein: CASSPGLGRNEQFF.